This record concerns one TCR beta chain sequence. The antigen remains unidentified. Study-wide findings and caveats: The TCR gene usage of tumor memory CD4+ T cells clustered together with blood and lymph node memory CD4+ cells and with lymph node naive CD4+ cells. Tumor Tregs overlapped most with tumor, then blood, naive CD4+ cells.

V gave up 6 bases and J gave up 4 bases, with 6 bases separating them. The germline CDR1 and CDR2 sequences are MNHEY and SMNVEV (reference sequence). CDR3 length: 12 residues. After constant-region reverse-primer amplification, full-length variable regions underwent semi-nested PCR with Nested Universal Primer A. TCRdb re-derived calls from the 5' RACE reads in MiXCR, one entry per CDR3 protein. The table records around 30,000 distinct CDR3 sequences, approximately 25% of them present only once. V gene TRBV27 combines with J gene TRBJ2-2; D remains ambiguous. Sequencing input: memory CD4+ T cells sorted from blood. Subset noted: memory CD4+ T cells, CD4+CD45RO+CD25-. This TCR derives from a female donor with breast cancer. CDR3 DNA sequence: TGTGCCAGCAGCATAAGCACCGGGGAGCTGTTTTTT. This translates into CASSISTGELFF.